A single sample gave rise to the 8 T cell receptor beta chains below, sequenced in a study of T cells in Graves' hyperthyroidism and ophthalmopathy. Amplified regions were TCR beta CDR3 sequences from RNA transcripts. Carried out on the TCR CDR3, a first-round RT-PCR used the HTBI primer set. TCRdb used MiXCR to reprocess the multiplex PCR reads, holding one entry per CDR3 protein. The sample lists hundreds of thousands of distinct CDR3 sequences; less than 15% were seen once. The specimen was blood. The receptors stem from a woman under 30 with Graves' hyperthyroidism.

The rearrangement joins TRBV6-4 to TRBJ2-2; 12 bases agree with TRBD2. The CDR3 length is 15 residues. Germline V gene sequence: CDR1 MRHNA, CDR2 SNTAGT. Germline trimming cut 6 bases from V and 6 bases from J; bases unmatched to any gene: 5. The CDR3 bases are TGTGCCAGCAGAGCGACTAGCGGGAGCCCCGGGGAGCTGTTTTTT. Translated, it gives CASRATSGSPGELFF.

This clonotype turned up a few times. The genes are TRBV2 and TRBJ1-5; D call uncertain. Germline V gene sequence: CDR1 SNHLY, CDR2 FYNNEI. This CDR3 comprises 11 residues. V lost 3 bases and J 11 bases, leaving 8 bases between the germline ends. In nucleotides, the CDR3 is TGTGCCAGCAGTGACGAGGTGGCCCAGCATTTT. Translation gives CASSDEVAQHF.

The chain employs TRBV6-2 or TRBV6-3 and TRBJ1-1, with D possibly being TRBD1 (5 bases). Germline CDR1 and CDR2: MNHEY and SVGEGT. Trimming took 2 bases from V and 12 from J, leaving 10 bases between them. CDR3 length: 11 residues. CDR3 region: CASSYGGLTFF. The CDR3 DNA sequence: TGTGCCAGCAGTTACGGGGGACTAACTTTCTTT.

This clonotype was detected a few times. The chain employs TRBV7-2 and TRBJ1-3; the D gene is possibly TRBD1 (6 bases). V was clipped by 5 bases and J by 0 bases, with 11 bases between them. The length of the CDR3 is 15 residues. Germline lookup yields CDR1 SGHTA and CDR2 FQGNSA. CDR3 DNA: TGTGCCAGCAGCGGACAGTCCTTCTCTGGAAACACCATATATTTT. The encoded protein is CASSGQSFSGNTIYF. The full variable domain, rest sourced from reference TRBV7-2 and TRBJ1-3, is GAGVSQSPSNKVTEKGKDVELRCDPISGHTALYWYRQSLGQGLEFLIYFQGNSAPDKSGLPSDRFSAERTGGSVSTLTIQRTQQEDSAVYLCASSGQSFSGNTIYFGEGSWLTVV.

This clonotype came up a few times. The chain couples TRBV6-2 or TRBV6-3 to TRBJ1-1; no clear D gene. Germline loops: CDR1 MNHEY, CDR2 SVGEGT. This CDR3 spans 13 amino acids. Trimming shortened V by 7 bases and J by 1 base, and 10 bases separated the two germline ends. In nucleotides, the CDR3 is TGTGCCAGCACCGGGAGAGGGAACACTGAAGCTTTCTTT. Protein sequence: CASTGRGNTEAFF.

This clonotype was counted many times. The CDR3, as DNA: TGTGCCAGCAGGGCTAGAGTGGGCCAAGAGACCCAGTACTTC. Amino acid sequence: CASRARVGQETQYF. The V call is TRBV6-1, the J call TRBJ2-5, with D unresolved. CDR1 MNHNS and CDR2 SASEGT come from the germline V gene. The CDR3 contains 14 residues. The germline V and J ends were trimmed by 6 bases and 1 base, with 12 bases remaining between them.

A note on this clonotype: This may be a read error, as it is one base from a much larger clone. The chain joins TRBV10-3 to TRBJ2-1; 11 positions match TRBD1. The CDR3 consists of 15 residues. V dropped 6 bases and J dropped 9; count of bases not matched to a gene: 10. Looked up from germline, CDR1 is ENHRY and CDR2 is SYGVKD. In DNA, the CDR3 is TGTGCCATCAGATCGGGACAGGGGGGATCCAGTGAGCAGTTCTTC. Encoded protein: CAIRSGQGGSSEQFF.

Ten or more counts support this clonotype. V gene TRBV28 combines with J gene TRBJ2-3, with a tentative D call TRBD2 (5 bases). The germline V gene encodes CDR1 MDHEN and CDR2 SYDVKM. CDR3 length equals 13 residues. V lost 4 bases to trimming and J lost 11 bases, with 16 bases between them. The CDR3 bases are TGTGCCAGCAGTTCCACGTCCTTAGCGATGCAGTATTTT. Translating gives CASSSTSLAMQYF.